These 23 T cell receptor beta chains were sequenced from one sample in a study of OX40 agonist ivuxolimab in advanced cancers. Sequenced by immunoSEQ multiplex PCR; TCRdb stores in-frame clones only, minus some. This table holds under 95,000 clones, 93% found once. The sample consisted of CD4+ or CD8+ T cells sorted from blood, taken in a trial of the OX40 agonist ivuxolimab. The receptor source for this set is an adult with an advanced solid tumor such as melanoma, head and neck, liver or kidney cancer.

This clone turned up a few times. The chain couples TRBV5-1 to TRBJ2-1, with D possibly being TRBD1 (6 bases). The germline V and J ends were trimmed by 4 bases and 4 bases, with 15 bases remaining between them. CDR1 and CDR2 (germline): SGHRS, YFSETQ. The CDR3 is made up of 15 amino acids. The CDR3 protein is CASSPTGHVYNEQFF. The CDR3 DNA is TGCGCCAGCAGCCCCACGGGACACGTATACAATGAGCAGTTCTTC.

This chain links TRBV5-1 with TRBJ2-7, with D possibly TRBD2 on 6 matching bases. Germline V gene lookup returns CDR1 SGHRS and CDR2 YFSETQ. CDR3 length: 15 residues. V lost 1 base and J 2 bases, leaving 13 bases between the germline ends. The chain's CDR3 is CASSLWSSDPYEQYF. The CDR3, as DNA: TGCGCCAGCAGCTTGTGGTCTAGCGACCCCTACGAGCAGTACTTC.

The V gene is TRBV9, the J gene TRBJ2-7; no reliable D call. The V end lost 0 bases, the J end lost 2 bases, and 9 bases lay between the germline ends. In germline, CDR1 is SGDLS, CDR2 YYNGEE. The CDR3 runs 14 residues. CDR3 nucleotides: TGTGCCAGCAGCGTAGCTTCCACAGCCTACGAGCAGTACTTC. Translated, it gives CASSVASTAYEQYF. Full variable domain (missing parts from reference TRBV9 and TRBJ2-7): DSGVTQTPKHLITATGQRVTLRCSPRSGDLSVYWYQQSLDQGLQFLIQYYNGEERAKGNILERFSAQQFPDLHSELNLSSLELGDSALYFCASSVASTAYEQYFGPGTRLTVT.

The rearrangement links TRBV28 to TRBJ2-3, with 10 bases aligning to TRBD2. From germline, CDR1 is MDHEN and CDR2 SYDVKM. The CDR3 length is 12 residues. V trimming: 6 bases; J trimming: 8 bases; junction bases outside the gene matches: 2. The CDR3 DNA sequence: TGTGCCAGCAGAGGGACTAGCGTTACGCAGTATTTT. Translation: CASRGTSVTQYF.

This clone occurred once. The chain joins TRBV4-3 to TRBJ1-5; the D is unclear. CDR1 is LGHNA, CDR2 YSLEER, per germline. The CDR3 runs 14 residues. V dropped 0 bases and J dropped 5 bases, with 8 bases sitting between them. Here the CDR3 reads CASSQDWGYQPQHF. Here the CDR3 DNA reads TGCGCCAGCAGCCAAGATTGGGGATATCAGCCCCAGCATTTT.

This chain uses TRBV29-1 with TRBJ1-2; 8 nucleotides agree with TRBD1. Germline loops: CDR1 SQVTM, CDR2 ANQGSEA. There are 12 residues in the CDR3. The V segment lost 5 bases and the J segment 8 bases; nucleotides outside the gene matches: 7. The CDR3 region has the DNA TGCAGCGTTACCTCGGACAGGGTCGGCTACACCTTC. This codes for CSVTSDRVGYTF.

The genes are TRBV4-2 and TRBJ1-6; D gene unclear. The CDR3 contains 15 residues. V dropped 2 bases and J dropped 8 bases, with 13 bases sitting between them. In germline, CDR1 is LGHNA, CDR2 YNFKEQ. The CDR3 protein is CASSQSYRKDSPLHF. The CDR3 DNA reads TGTGCCAGCAGCCAATCATATCGCAAGGATTCACCCCTCCACTTT.

The V call is TRBV9, the J call TRBJ1-2, with D perhaps matching TRBD1 (6 bases). V was shortened by 3 bases and J by 6 bases, with 15 bases between the two germline ends. The CDR3 loop spans 14 amino acids. Germline CDR1 and CDR2: SGDLS and YYNGEE. CDR3 residues: CASSAATRGDGYTF. In DNA form, the CDR3 reads TGTGCCAGCAGCGCTGCGACCAGGGGTGATGGCTACACCTTC.

The chain employs TRBV13 and TRBJ2-7; perhaps TRBD2 as D (5 bases). Germline V gives CDR1 PRHDT, CDR2 FYEKMQ (reference sequence). The CDR3 totals 14 residues. The germline V and J ends were trimmed by 4 bases and 3 bases, with 13 bases remaining between them. The CDR3 loop is CASSSSGVLYEQYF. The CDR3 DNA follows: TGTGCCAGCAGCTCCTCCGGGGTACTCTACGAGCAGTACTTC.

This chain joins TRBV10-2 and TRBJ2-5; 9 nucleotides agree with TRBD2. Germline lookup yields CDR1 WSHSY and CDR2 SAAADI. V lost 8 bases and J lost 1; bases outside the gene matches: 5. The CDR3 extends over 14 amino acids. CDR3 protein: CASCSSGVQETQYF. In DNA form, the CDR3 reads TGCGCCAGCTGTTCTAGCGGGGTCCAAGAGACCCAGTACTTC.

The CDR3 DNA is TGTGCCAGCAGTGAAGCGCCAGGGCCAAGCACAGATACGCAGTATTTT. Encoded protein: CASSEAPGPSTDTQYF. The chain carries TRBV2 and TRBJ2-3; tentative D call: TRBD1 (5 bases). Germline-derived CDR1 and CDR2 are SNHLY and FYNNEI. The CDR3 has 16 residues. Trimming left V 0 bases short and J 0 bases short, with 10 bases between.

This rearrangement joins TRBV10-3 to TRBJ2-5, with D perhaps given as TRBD1 or TRBD2 (5 bases each). The CDR3 is 14 amino acids. V gave up 4 bases and J gave up 5 bases, with 14 bases separating them. CDR1 is ENHRY, CDR2 SYGVKD, per germline. The CDR3 sequence is CAISAGTREETQYF. CDR3 nucleotides: TGTGCCATCAGTGCAGGGACCCGCGAGGAGACCCAGTACTTC.

V is TRBV5-1 and J is TRBJ1-1; tentatively, D is TRBD1 (6 bases). Trimming took 0 bases from V and 0 from J, leaving 12 bases between them. CDR1 and CDR2 from the germline V gene are SGHRS and YFSETQ. This CDR3 is built from 16 residues. CDR3 sequence reads: CASSLGGPHLNTEAFF. The CDR3 nucleotides read TGCGCCAGCAGCTTGGGGGGGCCCCACTTGAACACTGAAGCTTTCTTT.

This chain connects TRBV11-2 to TRBJ2-3; D not certain. Trimming took 1 base from V and 2 from J, leaving 10 bases between them. The CDR3 sequence is 15 residues long. Per the germline V gene, CDR1 is SGHAT and CDR2 is FQNNGV. The CDR3: CASSLVGGITDTQYF. Here the CDR3 DNA reads TGTGCCAGCAGCTTAGTTGGCGGTATCACAGATACGCAGTATTTT. The full variable domain, with the rest looked up from reference TRBV11-2 and TRBJ2-3, is EAGVAQSPRYKIIEKRQSVAFWCNPISGHATLYWYQQILGQGPKLLIQFQNNGVVDDSQLPKDRFSAERLKGVDSTLKIQPAKLEDSAVYLCASSLVGGITDTQYFGPGTRLTVL.

V is TRBV30 and J is TRBJ2-2; D perhaps matches TRBD1 (6 bases). Germline V gives CDR1 GTSNPN, CDR2 SVGIG (reference sequence). Trimming pared 6 bases from V and 5 bases from J, leaving 10 bases between. CDR3 length equals 12 residues. The CDR3 region has the DNA TGTGCCTGTACCGGGACAACCGGGGAGCTGTTTTTT. This sequence encodes CACTGTTGELFF.

The chain has TRBV30 and TRBJ2-7; D is possibly TRBD2 (6 bases). CDR1 and CDR2 (germline): GTSNPN, SVGIG (reference sequence). This CDR3 comprises 13 residues. V was trimmed by 4 bases and J by 0 bases, leaving 10 bases between them. The chain's CDR3 is CAWTGGRSYEQYF. The CDR3 nucleotides read TGTGCCTGGACAGGAGGGCGCTCCTACGAGCAGTACTTC.

This clone has only a few counts. J is TRBJ1-5 and V is TRBV7-6; D uncertain. Germline V gene lookup returns CDR1 SGHVS and CDR2 FNYEAQ. Trimming removed 3 bases from V and 3 bases from J, with 6 bases in between. The CDR3 consists of 13 residues. The CDR3 protein is CASSFGSNQPQHF. In DNA, the CDR3 is TGTGCCAGCAGCTTCGGGTCCAATCAGCCCCAGCATTTT. Combining the CDR3 with reference TRBV7-6 and TRBJ1-5 gives the whole variable domain GAGVSQSPRYKVTKRGQDVALRCDPISGHVSLYWYRQALGQGPEFLTYFNYEAQQDKSGLPNDRFSAERPEGSISTLTIQRTEQRDSAMYRCASSFGSNQPQHFGDGTRLSIL.

The CDR3 loop is CASSLGPGVNQPQHF. CDR3 nucleotides: TGTGCCAGCAGCTTAGGACCGGGAGTCAATCAGCCCCAGCATTTT. The V gene is TRBV7-8, the J gene TRBJ1-5; D unclear. Germline CDR1 reads SGHVS; CDR2 reads FQNEAQ. The CDR3 consists of 15 residues. Between the trimmed V and J ends, which lost 1 base and 3 bases, there was a span of 10 bases.

The gene calls are TRBV14 and TRBJ2-7; D unresolved. The germline gives CDR1 SGHDN, CDR2 FVKESK. Trimming left V 8 bases short and J 2 bases short, with 7 bases between. The CDR3 is 11 residues long. Written as DNA, the CDR3 is TGTGCCAGCGCCAATACCTACGAGCAGTACTTC. It encodes CASANTYEQYF.

V is TRBV5-1 and J is TRBJ1-1, with D possibly being TRBD1 (5 bases). In germline, CDR1 is SGHRS, CDR2 YFSETQ. The V end lost 6 bases, the J end lost 0 bases, and 21 bases lay between the germline ends. The CDR3 totals 17 residues. The CDR3 bases are TGCGCCAGCACCTGGGGGGTGTCGGCTGGGGTGAACACTGAAGCTTTCTTT. As protein: CASTWGVSAGVNTEAFF.

V gene TRBV30 combines with J gene TRBJ2-4; 11 nucleotides agree with TRBD2. The V gene's germline CDR1 is GTSNPN and CDR2 SVGIG (reference sequence). V was clipped by 3 bases and J by 7 bases; unmatched bases: 17. The CDR3 spans 18 residues. The CDR3 DNA reads as TGTGCCTGGAGGATCCTATTTTTAGCGGGAGGGCCTGAGAACATTCAGTACTTC. It encodes CAWRILFLAGGPENIQYF.

The chain links TRBV5-4 to TRBJ2-7; 8 nucleotides agree with TRBD2. Germline CDR1 reads SGHNT; CDR2 reads YYREEE (reference sequence). V lost 3 bases to trimming and J lost 2 bases; unmatched junction nucleotides: 4. This CDR3 spans 14 amino acids. CDR3: CASSYSGSPYEQYF. The CDR3 nucleotides read TGTGCCAGCAGCTACAGCGGGAGTCCCTACGAGCAGTACTTC.

The chain couples TRBV10-2 to TRBJ2-2; TRBD1 matches at 7 bases. CDR1 is WSHSY and CDR2 is SAAADI in the germline V gene. This CDR3 contains 14 residues. The trim removed 6 bases at V and 5 bases at J, leaving 6 bases unmatched. The chain's CDR3 is CASSDRDGTGELFF. The CDR3 DNA follows: TGCGCCAGCAGCGACAGGGATGGGACCGGGGAGCTGTTTTTT.